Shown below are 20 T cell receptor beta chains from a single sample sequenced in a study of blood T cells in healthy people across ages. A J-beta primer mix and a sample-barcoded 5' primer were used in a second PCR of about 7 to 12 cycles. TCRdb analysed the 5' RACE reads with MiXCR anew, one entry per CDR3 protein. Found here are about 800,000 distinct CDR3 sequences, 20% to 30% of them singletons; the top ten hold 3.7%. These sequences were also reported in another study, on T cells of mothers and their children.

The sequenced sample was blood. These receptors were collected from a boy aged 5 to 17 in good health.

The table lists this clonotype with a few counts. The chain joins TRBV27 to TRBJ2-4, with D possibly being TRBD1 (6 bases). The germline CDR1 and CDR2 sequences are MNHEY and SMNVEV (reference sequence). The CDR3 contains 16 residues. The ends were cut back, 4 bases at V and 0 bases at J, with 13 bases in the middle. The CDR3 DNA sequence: TGTGCCAGCAGTTCTCAGACAGGAAAAGCCAAAAACATTCAGTACTTC. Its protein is CASSSQTGKAKNIQYF.

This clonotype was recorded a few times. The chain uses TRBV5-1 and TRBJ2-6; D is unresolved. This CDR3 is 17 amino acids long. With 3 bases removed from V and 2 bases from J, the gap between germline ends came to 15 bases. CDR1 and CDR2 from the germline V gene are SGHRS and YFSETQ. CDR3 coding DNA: TGCGCCAGCAGCTCCGGGTCGAACCTCGCTGGGGCCAACGTCCTGACTTTC. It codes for CASSSGSNLAGANVLTF.

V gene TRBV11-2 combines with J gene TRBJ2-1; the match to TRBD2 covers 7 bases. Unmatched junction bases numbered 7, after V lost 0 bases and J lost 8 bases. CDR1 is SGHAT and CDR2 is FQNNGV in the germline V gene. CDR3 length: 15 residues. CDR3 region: CASSLDPSGEDEQFF. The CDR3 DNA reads TGTGCCAGCAGCTTAGATCCGAGCGGGGAGGATGAGCAGTTCTTC.

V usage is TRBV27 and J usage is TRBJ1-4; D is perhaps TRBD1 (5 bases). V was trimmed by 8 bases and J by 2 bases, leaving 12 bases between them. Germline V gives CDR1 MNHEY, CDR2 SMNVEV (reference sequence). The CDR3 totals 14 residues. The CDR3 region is CASADRLTNEKLFF. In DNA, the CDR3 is TGTGCCAGCGCCGACAGATTGACTAATGAAAAACTGTTTTTT.

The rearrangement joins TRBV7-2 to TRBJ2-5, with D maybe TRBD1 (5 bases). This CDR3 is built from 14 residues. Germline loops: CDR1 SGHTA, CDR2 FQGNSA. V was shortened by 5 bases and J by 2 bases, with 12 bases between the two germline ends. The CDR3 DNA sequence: TGTGCCAGCAGCCGGACAAGACGTCAAGAGACCCAGTACTTC. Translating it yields CASSRTRRQETQYF.

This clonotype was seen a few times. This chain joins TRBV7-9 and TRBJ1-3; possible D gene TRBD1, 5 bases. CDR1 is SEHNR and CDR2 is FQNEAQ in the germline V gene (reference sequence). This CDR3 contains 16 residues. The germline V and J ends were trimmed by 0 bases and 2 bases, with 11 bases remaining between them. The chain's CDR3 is CASSLASREPGNTIYF. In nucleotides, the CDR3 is TGTGCCAGCAGCTTAGCGAGCAGGGAGCCTGGAAACACCATATATTTT.

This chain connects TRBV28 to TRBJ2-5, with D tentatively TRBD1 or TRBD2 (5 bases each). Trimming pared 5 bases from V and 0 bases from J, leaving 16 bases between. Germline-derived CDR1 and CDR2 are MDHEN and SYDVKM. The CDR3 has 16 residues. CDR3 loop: CASSPPREGNQETQYF. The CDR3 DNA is TGTGCCAGCAGTCCACCTCGTGAGGGGAACCAAGAGACCCAGTACTTC.

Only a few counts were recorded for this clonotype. The CDR3 coding sequence is TGTGCCAGCAGTGATCGGCGGAATAATTCACCCCTCCACTTT. It yields the protein CASSDRRNNSPLHF. The chain combines TRBV2 with TRBJ1-6; D ambiguous. Germline-derived CDR1 and CDR2 are SNHLY and FYNNEI. There are 14 residues in the CDR3. The V gene lost 3 bases and the J gene lost 5 bases, with 8 bases spanning the gap.

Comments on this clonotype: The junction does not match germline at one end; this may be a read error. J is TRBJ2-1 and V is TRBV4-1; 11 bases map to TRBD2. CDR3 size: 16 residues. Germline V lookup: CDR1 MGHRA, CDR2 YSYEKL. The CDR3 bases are TGCGCCAACAGCCAGCTTCCTAGCGGGGGGAGGAATGAGCAGTTCTTC. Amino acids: CANSQLPSGGRNEQFF.

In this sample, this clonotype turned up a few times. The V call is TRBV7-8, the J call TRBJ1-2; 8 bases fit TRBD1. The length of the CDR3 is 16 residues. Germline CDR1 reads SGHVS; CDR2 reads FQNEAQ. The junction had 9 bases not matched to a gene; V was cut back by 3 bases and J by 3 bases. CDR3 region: CASSFDPGGGDYGYTF. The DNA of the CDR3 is TGTGCCAGCAGCTTTGACCCAGGGGGCGGAGACTATGGCTACACCTTC. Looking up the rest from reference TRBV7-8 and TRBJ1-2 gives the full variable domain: GAGVSQSPRYKVAKRGQDVALRCDPISGHVSLFWYQQALGQGPEFLTYFQNEAQLDKSGLPSDRFFAERPEGSVSTLKIQRTQQEDSAVYLCASSFDPGGGDYGYTFGSGTRLTVV.

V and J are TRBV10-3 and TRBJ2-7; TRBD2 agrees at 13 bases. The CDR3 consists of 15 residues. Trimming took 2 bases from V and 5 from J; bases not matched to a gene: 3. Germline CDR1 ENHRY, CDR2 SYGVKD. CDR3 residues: CAISEGLAGADEQYF. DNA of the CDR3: TGTGCCATCAGTGAGGGACTAGCGGGAGCTGACGAGCAGTACTTC.

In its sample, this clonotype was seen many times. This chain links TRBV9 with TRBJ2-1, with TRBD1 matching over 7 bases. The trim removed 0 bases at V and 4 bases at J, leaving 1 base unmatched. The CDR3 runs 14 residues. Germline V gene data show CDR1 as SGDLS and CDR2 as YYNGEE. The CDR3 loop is CASSVGQGYNEQFF. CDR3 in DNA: TGTGCCAGCAGCGTAGGACAGGGATACAATGAGCAGTTCTTC.

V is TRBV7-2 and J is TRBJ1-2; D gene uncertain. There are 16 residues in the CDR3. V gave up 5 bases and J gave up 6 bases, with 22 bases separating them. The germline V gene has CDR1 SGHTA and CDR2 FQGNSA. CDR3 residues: CASSPLLGQIIHGYTF. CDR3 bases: TGTGCCAGCAGCCCGTTACTGGGCCAAATTATCCATGGCTACACCTTC.

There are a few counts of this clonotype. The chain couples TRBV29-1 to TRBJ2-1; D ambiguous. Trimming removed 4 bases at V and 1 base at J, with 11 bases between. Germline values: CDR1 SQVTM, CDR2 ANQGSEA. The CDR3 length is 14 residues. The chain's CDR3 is CSVVRLESYNEQFF. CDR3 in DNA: TGCAGCGTTGTGAGACTGGAGTCCTACAATGAGCAGTTCTTC.

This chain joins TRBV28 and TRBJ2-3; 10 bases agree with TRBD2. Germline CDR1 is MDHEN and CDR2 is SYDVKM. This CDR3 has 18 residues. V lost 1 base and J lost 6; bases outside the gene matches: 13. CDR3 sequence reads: CASSLSRLVAGGSDTQYF. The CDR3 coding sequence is TGTGCCAGCAGTTTATCCCGCCTGGTAGCGGGGGGTTCGGATACGCAGTATTTT.

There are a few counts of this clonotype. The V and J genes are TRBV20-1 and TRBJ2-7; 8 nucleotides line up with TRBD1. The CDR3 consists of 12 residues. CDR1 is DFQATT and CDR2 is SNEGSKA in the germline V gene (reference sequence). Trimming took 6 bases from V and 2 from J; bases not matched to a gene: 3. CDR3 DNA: TGCAGTGCCGGGGACAGGCCCTACGAGCAGTACTTC. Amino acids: CSAGDRPYEQYF.

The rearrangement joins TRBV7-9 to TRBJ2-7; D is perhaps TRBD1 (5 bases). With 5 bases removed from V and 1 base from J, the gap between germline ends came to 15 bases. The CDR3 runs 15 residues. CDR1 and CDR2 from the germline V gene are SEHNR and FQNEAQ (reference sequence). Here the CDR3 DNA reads TGTGCCAGCAGCCCCCCACAGGCACCATCCTACGAGCAGTACTTC. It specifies CASSPPQAPSYEQYF.

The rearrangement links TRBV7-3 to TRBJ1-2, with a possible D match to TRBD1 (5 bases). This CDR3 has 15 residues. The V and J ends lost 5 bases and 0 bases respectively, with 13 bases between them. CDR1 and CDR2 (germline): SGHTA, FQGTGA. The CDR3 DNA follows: TGTGCCAGCAGCCCAAGGAGGGGATCTAACTATGGCTACACCTTC. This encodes CASSPRRGSNYGYTF. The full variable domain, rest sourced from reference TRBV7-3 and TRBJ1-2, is GAGVSQTPSNKVTEKGKYVELRCDPISGHTALYWYRQSLGQGPEFLIYFQGTGAADDSGLPNDRFFAVRPEGSVSTLKIQRTERGDSAVYLCASSPRRGSNYGYTFGSGTRLTVV.

CDR3 sequence reads: CASNRQVTDTQYF. The CDR3, as DNA: TGTGCCAGCAATCGACAGGTCACAGATACGCAGTATTTT. The chain employs TRBV12-3 or TRBV12-4 and TRBJ2-3; a possible D gene is TRBD1 (6 bases). The CDR3 spans 13 residues. The germline V and J ends were trimmed by 7 bases and 2 bases, with 10 bases remaining between them.

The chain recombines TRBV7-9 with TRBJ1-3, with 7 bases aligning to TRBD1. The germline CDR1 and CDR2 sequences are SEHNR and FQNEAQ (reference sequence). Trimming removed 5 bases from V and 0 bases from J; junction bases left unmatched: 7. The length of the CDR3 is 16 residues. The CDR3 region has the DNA TGTGCCAGCAGCCAATGGACAGGTCCCTCTGGAAACACCATATATTTT. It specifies CASSQWTGPSGNTIYF.